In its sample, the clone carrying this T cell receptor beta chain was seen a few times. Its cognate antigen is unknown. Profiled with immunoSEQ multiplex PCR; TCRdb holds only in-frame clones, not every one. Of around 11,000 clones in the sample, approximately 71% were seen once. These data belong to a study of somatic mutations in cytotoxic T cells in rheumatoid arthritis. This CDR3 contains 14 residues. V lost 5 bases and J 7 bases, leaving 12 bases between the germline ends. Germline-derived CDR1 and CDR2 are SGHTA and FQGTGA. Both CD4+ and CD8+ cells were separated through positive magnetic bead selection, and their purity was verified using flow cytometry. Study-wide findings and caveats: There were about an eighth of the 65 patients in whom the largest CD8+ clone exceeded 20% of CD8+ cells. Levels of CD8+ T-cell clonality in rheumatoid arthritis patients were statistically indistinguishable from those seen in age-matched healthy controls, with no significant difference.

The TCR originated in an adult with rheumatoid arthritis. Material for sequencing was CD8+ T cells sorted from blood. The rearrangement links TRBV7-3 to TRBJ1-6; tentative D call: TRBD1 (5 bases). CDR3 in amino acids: CASSVQGLNSPLHF. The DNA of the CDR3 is TGTGCCAGCAGCGTTCAGGGATTGAATTCACCCCTCCACTTT.